This section outlines one TCR beta chain sequence together with its context. The sample comes from a study of blood T cell repertoires in COVID-19. Per the study methods: How many nucleated cells were present was estimated from reference gene primer amplification. Libraries were prepared by immunoSEQ multiplex PCR; TCRdb keeps only in-frame clonotypes and omits some of them. The DNA was the basis for D and trimming; V, J and clone size are from that table. The sample includes fewer than 250,000 clones, more than 70% of them seen just once. This CDR3 spans 16 amino acids. CDR1 is SNHLY and CDR2 is FYNNEI in the germline V gene. Germline trimming cut 3 bases from V and 1 base from J; bases unmatched to any gene: 8.

Sequencing was done on a sample of peripheral blood. The TCR comes from a woman in her 40s who had recovered from COVID-19. The genes are TRBV2 and TRBJ2-7, with 8 bases lining up with TRBD2. The CDR3 reads CASSESRREESYEQYF. CDR3 sequence (DNA): TGTGCCAGCAGTGAGTCGAGGCGGGAGGAATCCTACGAGCAGTACTTC.